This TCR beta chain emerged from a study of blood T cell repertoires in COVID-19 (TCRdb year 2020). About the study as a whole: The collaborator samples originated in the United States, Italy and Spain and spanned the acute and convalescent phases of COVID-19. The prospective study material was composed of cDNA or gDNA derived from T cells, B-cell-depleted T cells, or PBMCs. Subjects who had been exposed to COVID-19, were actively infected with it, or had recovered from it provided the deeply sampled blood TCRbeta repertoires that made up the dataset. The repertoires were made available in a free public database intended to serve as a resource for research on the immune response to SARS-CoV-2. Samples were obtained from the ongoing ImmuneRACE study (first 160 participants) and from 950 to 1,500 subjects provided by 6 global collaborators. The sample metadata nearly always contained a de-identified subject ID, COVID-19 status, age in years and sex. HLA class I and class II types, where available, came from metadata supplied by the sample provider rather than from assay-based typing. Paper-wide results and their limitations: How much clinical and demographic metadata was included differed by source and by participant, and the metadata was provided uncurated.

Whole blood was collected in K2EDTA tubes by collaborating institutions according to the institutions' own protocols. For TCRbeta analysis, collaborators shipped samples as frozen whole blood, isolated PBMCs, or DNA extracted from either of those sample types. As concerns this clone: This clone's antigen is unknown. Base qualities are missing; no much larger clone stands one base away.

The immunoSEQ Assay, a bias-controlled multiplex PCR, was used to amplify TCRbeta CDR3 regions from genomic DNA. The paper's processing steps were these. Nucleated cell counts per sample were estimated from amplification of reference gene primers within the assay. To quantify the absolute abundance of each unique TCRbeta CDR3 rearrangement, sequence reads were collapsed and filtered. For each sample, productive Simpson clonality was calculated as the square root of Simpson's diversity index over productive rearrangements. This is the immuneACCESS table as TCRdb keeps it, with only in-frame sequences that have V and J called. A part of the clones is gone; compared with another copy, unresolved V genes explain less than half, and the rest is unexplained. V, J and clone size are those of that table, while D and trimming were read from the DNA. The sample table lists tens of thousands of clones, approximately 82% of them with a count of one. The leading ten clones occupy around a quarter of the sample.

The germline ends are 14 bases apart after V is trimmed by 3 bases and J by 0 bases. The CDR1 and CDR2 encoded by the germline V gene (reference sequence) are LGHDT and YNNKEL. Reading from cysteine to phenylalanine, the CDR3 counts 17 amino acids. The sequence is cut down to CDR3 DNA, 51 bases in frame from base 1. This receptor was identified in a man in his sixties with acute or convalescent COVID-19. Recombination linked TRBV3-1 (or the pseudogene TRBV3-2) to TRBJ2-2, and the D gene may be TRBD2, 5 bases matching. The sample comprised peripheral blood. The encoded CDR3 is CASSQPRGLANTGELFF. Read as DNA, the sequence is TGTGCCAGCAGCCAGCCTCGGGGTCTAGCGAACACCGGGGAGCTGTTTTTT.